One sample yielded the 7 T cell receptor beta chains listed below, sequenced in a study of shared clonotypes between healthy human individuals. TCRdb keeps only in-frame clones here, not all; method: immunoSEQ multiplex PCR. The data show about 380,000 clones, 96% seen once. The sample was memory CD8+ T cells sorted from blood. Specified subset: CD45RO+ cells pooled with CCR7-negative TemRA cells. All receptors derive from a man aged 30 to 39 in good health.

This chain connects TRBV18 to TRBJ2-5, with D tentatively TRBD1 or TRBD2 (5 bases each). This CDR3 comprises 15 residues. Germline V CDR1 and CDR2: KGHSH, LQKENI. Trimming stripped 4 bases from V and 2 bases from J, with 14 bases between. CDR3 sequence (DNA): TGTGCCAGCTCACTGAGCCGGGGCCCGCAAGAGACCCAGTACTTC. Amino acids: CASSLSRGPQETQYF.

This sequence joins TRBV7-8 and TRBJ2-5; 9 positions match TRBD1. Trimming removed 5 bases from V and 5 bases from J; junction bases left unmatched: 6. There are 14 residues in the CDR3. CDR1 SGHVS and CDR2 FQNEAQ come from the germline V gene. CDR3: CASSPYRGRETQYF. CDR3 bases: TGTGCCAGCAGCCCTTACAGGGGGCGGGAGACCCAGTACTTC.

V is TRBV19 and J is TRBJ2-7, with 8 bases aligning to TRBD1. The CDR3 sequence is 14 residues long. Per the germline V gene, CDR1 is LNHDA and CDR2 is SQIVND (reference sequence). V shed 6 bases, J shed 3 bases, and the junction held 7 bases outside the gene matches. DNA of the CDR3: TGTGCCAGTAGCCCCGGGACAGGAGACTACGAGCAGTACTTC. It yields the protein CASSPGTGDYEQYF. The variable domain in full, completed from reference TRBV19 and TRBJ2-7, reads DGGITQSPKYLFRKEGQNVTLSCEQNLNHDAMYWYRQDPGQGLRLIYYSQIVNDFQKGDIAEGYSVSREKKESFPLTVTSAQKNPTAFYLCASSPGTGDYEQYFGPGTRLTVT.

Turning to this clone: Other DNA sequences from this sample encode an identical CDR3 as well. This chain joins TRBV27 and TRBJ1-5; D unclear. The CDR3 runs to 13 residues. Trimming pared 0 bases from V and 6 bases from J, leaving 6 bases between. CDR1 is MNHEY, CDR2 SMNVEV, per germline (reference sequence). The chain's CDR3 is CASSLSWGQPQHF. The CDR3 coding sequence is TGTGCCAGCAGTTTATCGTGGGGTCAGCCCCAGCATTTT.

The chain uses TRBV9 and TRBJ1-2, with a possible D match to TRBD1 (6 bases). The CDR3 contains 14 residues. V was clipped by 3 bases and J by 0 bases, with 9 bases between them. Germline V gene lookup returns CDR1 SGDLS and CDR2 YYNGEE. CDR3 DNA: TGTGCCAGCAGCGGCCGGGACACTAACTATGGCTACACCTTC. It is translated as CASSGRDTNYGYTF.

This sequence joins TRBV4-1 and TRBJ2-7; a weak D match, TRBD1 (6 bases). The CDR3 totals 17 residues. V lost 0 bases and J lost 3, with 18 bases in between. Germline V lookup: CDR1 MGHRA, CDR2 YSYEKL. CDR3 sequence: CASSQDLRTDRHYEQYF. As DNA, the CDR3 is TGCGCCAGCAGCCAAGATCTTCGGACAGACAGACACTACGAGCAGTACTTC.

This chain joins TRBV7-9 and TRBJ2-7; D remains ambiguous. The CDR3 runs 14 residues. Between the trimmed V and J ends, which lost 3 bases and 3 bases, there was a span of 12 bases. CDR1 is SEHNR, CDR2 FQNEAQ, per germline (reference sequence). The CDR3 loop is CASSLSRESYEQYF. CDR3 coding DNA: TGTGCCAGCAGCTTGTCTCGCGAAAGCTACGAGCAGTACTTC.